This entry lists 23 T cell receptor beta chains sequenced from one sample in a study of T cells in Graves' hyperthyroidism and ophthalmopathy. Researchers amplified the TCR beta CDR3 regions from RNA transcripts. HTBI primers were employed in a first-round RT-PCR of the TCR CDR3. Each CDR3 protein gets one entry after TCRdb re-called the multiplex PCR reads with MiXCR. The sample carries about 350,000 distinct CDR3 sequences, 14% recorded once. Sample: blood. Source of these receptors: a young woman with Graves' hyperthyroidism.

This clonotype appeared many times. This chain links TRBV7-2 with TRBJ1-1, with 7 bases lining up with TRBD1. The germline CDR1 and CDR2 sequences are SGHTA and FQGNSA. CDR3 size: 14 residues. V dropped 5 bases and J dropped 6; count of bases not matched to a gene: 9. The CDR3 coding sequence is TGTGCCAGCAGCCCCCGGGACAGTCGCGCTGAAGCTTTCTTT. Its protein is CASSPRDSRAEAFF.

This clonotype was counted between two and nine times. V usage is TRBV19 and J usage is TRBJ1-6; no definite D call. CDR3 length: 13 amino acids. In germline, CDR1 is LNHDA, CDR2 SQIVND (reference sequence). Trimming pared 3 bases from V and 10 bases from J, leaving 10 bases between. The CDR3 sequence is CASSMTVGSPLHF. CDR3 sequence (DNA): TGTGCCAGTAGTATGACTGTCGGATCACCCCTCCACTTT.

This clonotype was counted at least ten times. V gene TRBV27 combines with J gene TRBJ1-5; D unresolved. Trimming stripped 5 bases from V and 10 bases from J, with 21 bases between. The CDR3 is 15 residues long. Germline lookup yields CDR1 MNHEY and CDR2 SMNVEV (reference sequence). CDR3 bases: TGTGCCAGCAGTACCCTTCGGGGATTGGGTTATCCCCAGCATTTT. It translates to CASSTLRGLGYPQHF.

The chain couples TRBV19 to TRBJ2-2; 7 bases are shared with TRBD2. The CDR3 runs to 17 residues. The V segment lost 1 base and the J segment 1 base; nucleotides outside the gene matches: 6. Germline V lookup: CDR1 LNHDA, CDR2 SQIVND (reference sequence). The CDR3 bases are TGTGCCAGTAGTATAGGACTATTAGCGGGGAACACCGGGGAGCTGTTTTTT. Its protein product is CASSIGLLAGNTGELFF.

The V and J genes are TRBV11-3 and TRBJ2-4; no clear D. V was pared by 0 bases and J by 6 bases, with 3 bases between. The CDR3 is 12 residues long. The germline CDR1 and CDR2 sequences are SGHNT and YENEEA. CDR3 nucleotide sequence: TGTGCCAGCAGCTTAGATACAAACATTCAGTACTTC. Amino acid sequence: CASSLDTNIQYF.

The chain links TRBV6-5 to TRBJ1-1; the D is unclear. This CDR3 has 15 residues. From germline, CDR1 is MNHEY and CDR2 SVGAGI. Trimming removed 2 bases at V and 0 bases at J, with 10 bases between. The CDR3: CASSYGAGLNTEAFF. The CDR3 DNA reads TGTGCCAGCAGTTACGGCGCAGGCTTGAACACTGAAGCTTTCTTT.

This clonotype was counted at least ten times. This chain uses TRBV6-2 or TRBV6-3 with TRBJ2-1, with 14 bases identical to TRBD2. Per the germline V gene, CDR1 is MNHEY and CDR2 is SVGEGT. J lost 12 bases, V lost 6 bases, and 16 bases had no gene match. CDR3 length equals 17 residues. CDR3 loop: CASSLGGLAGARSGQFF. The CDR3 coding sequence is TGTGCCAGCAGCCTTGGGGGACTAGCGGGAGCTCGATCAGGGCAGTTCTTC.

This clonotype was counted at least ten times. This rearrangement joins TRBV12-3 or TRBV12-4 to TRBJ1-2; 7 nucleotides agree with TRBD1. V gave up 6 bases and J gave up 4 bases; unmatched junction bases: 8. The CDR3 has 14 residues. The CDR3 loop is CASRGTGEVYGYTF. The CDR3 nucleotides are TGTGCCAGCAGGGGAACAGGGGAGGTCTATGGCTACACCTTC.

At least ten counts were recorded for this clonotype. CDR3 loop: CASSPLGLGQGIYEQYF. The CDR3 coding sequence is TGTGCCAGCAGTCCCCTCGGTTTGGGACAGGGGATCTACGAGCAGTACTTC. The chain carries TRBV25-1 and TRBJ2-7; 10 bases are a match to TRBD1. Germline V lookup: CDR1 MGHDK, CDR2 SYGVNS. The CDR3 sequence is 17 residues long. J was trimmed by 3 bases and V by 5 bases; bases with no gene match: 13.

The rearrangement links TRBV9 to TRBJ2-7; 9 bases agree with TRBD2. The CDR3 has 14 residues. The germline V gene has CDR1 SGDLS and CDR2 YYNGEE. V gave up 1 base and J gave up 7 bases; unmatched junction bases: 6. CDR3 loop: CASSVIAGEGEQYF. CDR3 coding DNA: TGTGCCAGCAGCGTAATAGCGGGAGAGGGAGAGCAGTACTTC.

On this clonotype: A read error may be the cause here, since a much bigger clone is one base away. The gene calls are TRBV7-9 and TRBJ2-1; TRBD2 agrees at 7 bases. The CDR3 contains 13 residues. The germline V gene has CDR1 SEHNR and CDR2 FQNEAQ (reference sequence). The CDR3 loop is CACSYRGDEKQFF. In nucleotides, the CDR3 is TGTGCCTGCAGCTATCGGGGGGATGAAAAGCAGTTCTTC.

This clonotype showed up just a few times. The rearrangement uses TRBV7-2 and TRBJ1-5; 7 bases fit TRBD1. This CDR3 has 16 residues. Trimming removed 4 bases from V and 0 bases from J; junction bases left unmatched: 6. Germline V gene data show CDR1 as SGHTA and CDR2 as FQGNSA. The CDR3 sequence is CASSSRDRSSNQPQHF. The CDR3 DNA sequence: TGTGCCAGCAGCTCCCGGGACAGAAGTAGCAATCAGCCCCAGCATTTT.

For this clonotype: A much larger clonotype is one base distant, so this may be a read error. This chain joins TRBV28 and TRBJ2-3; D is ambiguous. Trimming shortened V by 6 bases and J by 11 bases, and 18 bases separated the two germline ends. CDR3 size: 13 residues. Per germline, CDR1 MDHEN and CDR2 SYDVKM. CDR3 bases: TGTGCCAGCAGCCCGTCGGGCTGTCTGGGGCAGTATTTT. This codes for CASSPSGCLGQYF.

This clonotype was observed at least ten times. The CDR3 nucleotides read TGCAGTGCGAGACTAGGTCCACAAGAGACCCAGTACTTC. It is translated as CSARLGPQETQYF. This sequence joins TRBV20-1 and TRBJ2-5, with D perhaps matching TRBD2 (6 bases). V lost 6 bases and J lost 2, with 13 bases in between. Germline CDR1 and CDR2: DFQATT and SNEGSKA (reference sequence). The CDR3 runs to 13 residues.

The table lists this clonotype with many counts. The chain combines TRBV12-3 or TRBV12-4 with TRBJ2-3; 8 bases are shared with TRBD1. The CDR3 loop spans 14 amino acids. J was trimmed by 1 base and V by 7 bases; bases with no gene match: 4. The CDR3 is CASIPTGGTDTQYF. The CDR3 coding sequence is TGTGCCAGCATTCCGACAGGGGGCACAGATACGCAGTATTTT.

The chain links TRBV6-1 to TRBJ1-1, with 7 bases fitting TRBD1. The CDR3 has 14 residues. The trim removed 6 bases at V and 0 bases at J, leaving 4 bases unmatched. Germline CDR1 is MNHNS and CDR2 is SASEGT. The CDR3 region has the DNA TGTGCCAGCAGCGAGGGGGCCGTGAACACTGAAGCTTTCTTT. Amino acids: CASSEGAVNTEAFF.

This clonotype was picked up many times. J is TRBJ1-3 and V is TRBV28; 7 bases agree with TRBD1. The germline V gene encodes CDR1 MDHEN and CDR2 SYDVKM. After removal of 8 bases from V and 1 base from J, the junction contained 2 bases not matched to a gene. The CDR3 consists of 13 residues. As DNA, the CDR3 is TGTGCCAGCGGCAGGGGGTCTGGAAACACCATATATTTT. Protein product: CASGRGSGNTIYF.

This clonotype was observed many times. The CDR3 is CASSYGGNTEAFF. CDR3 nucleotide sequence: TGTGCCAGCAGTTATGGGGGGAACACTGAAGCTTTCTTT. The V gene is TRBV7-9, the J gene TRBJ1-1, with D possibly being TRBD1 (5 bases). The germline CDR1 and CDR2 sequences are SEHNR and FQNEAQ (reference sequence). This CDR3 is built from 13 residues. The V gene lost 6 bases and the J gene lost 1 base, with 9 bases spanning the gap.

The table lists this clonotype with many counts. The rearrangement joins TRBV19 to TRBJ2-1; D not resolved. In germline, CDR1 is LNHDA, CDR2 SQIVND (reference sequence). The CDR3 extends over 15 amino acids. With 3 bases removed from V and 6 bases from J, the gap between germline ends came to 15 bases. Here the CDR3 DNA reads TGTGCCAGTAGTATCGTTGGCGATAGCTTCAATGAGCAGTTCTTC. Its translation: CASSIVGDSFNEQFF.

This clonotype was counted many times. The CDR3 DNA is TGCAGTGCTAGGCTAGCGGGAGGTGGTGAGACCCAGTACTTC. Its translation: CSARLAGGGETQYF. The J gene is TRBJ2-5, the V gene TRBV20-1; 11 positions agree with TRBD2. Germline V gene data show CDR1 as DFQATT and CDR2 as SNEGSKA (reference sequence). Trimming cost V 3 bases and J 5 bases; bases outside gene matches: 5. The CDR3 consists of 14 residues.

This clonotype was recorded a few times. The rearrangement uses TRBV29-1 and TRBJ2-7; maybe TRBD2 (5 bases). Germline V gene lookup returns CDR1 SQVTM and CDR2 ANQGSEA. This CDR3 region has 13 residues. Trimming left V 5 bases short and J 7 bases short, with 18 bases between. The CDR3 loop reads CSVSSSESGEQYF. In nucleotides, the CDR3 is TGCAGCGTTTCTAGCTCCGAATCGGGGGAGCAGTACTTC.

This clonotype has at least ten counts. The chain links TRBV2 to TRBJ2-5; tentative D call: TRBD1 (6 bases). The V and J ends lost 7 bases and 1 base respectively, with 13 bases between them. The CDR3 is 14 residues long. Germline V gene sequence: CDR1 SNHLY, CDR2 FYNNEI. The CDR3 bases are TGTGCCAGCAACCTGGGACAAACCCAAGAGACCCAGTACTTC. Its translation: CASNLGQTQETQYF.

The genes are TRBV29-1 and TRBJ2-3, with D perhaps being TRBD1 or TRBD2 (5 bases each). The germline V gene encodes CDR1 SQVTM and CDR2 ANQGSEA. V lost 8 bases and J lost 4, with 16 bases in between. This CDR3 is built from 13 residues. CDR3 in amino acids: CSSSWGSPDTQYF. CDR3 bases: TGCAGCTCATCGTGGGGGAGCCCAGATACGCAGTATTTT.